This T cell receptor beta chain is from a study of blood T cell repertoires in COVID-19. Original analysis: Amplification of reference gene primers was used by the study to estimate nucleated cell counts. The method was immunoSEQ multiplex PCR; TCRdb's version includes in-frame clones alone and lacks a portion of them. V, J and clone size reflect that table, while D and trimming were determined from the DNA. The sample includes approximately 400,000 clones, 89% of them seen just once. From germline, CDR1 is SGHVS and CDR2 FNYEAQ. V was trimmed by 3 bases and J by 5 bases, leaving 14 bases between them. This CDR3 has 15 amino acids.

This chain links TRBV7-6 with TRBJ1-5; no definite D call. This clonotype originated in a man aged 35 to 55 with acute or convalescent COVID-19. The specimen was peripheral blood. The CDR3 protein is CASSFFVGRDQPQHF. Written as DNA, the CDR3 is TGTGCCAGCAGCTTTTTTGTTGGCCGGGATCAGCCCCAGCATTTT.